A selection of T cell receptor beta chains follows, all from one sample in a study of naive and memory T cell subsets. TCRdb re-analysed the UMI-ligation and nested PCR reads in MiXCR, keeping a single row per CDR3 protein. The table has just over 80,000 distinct CDR3 sequences, 8% to 9.5% seen once. What was sequenced was naive CD8+ T cells from blood. These receptors all stem from a human donor in good health. CDR3s include the opening cysteine and the closing phenylalanine or tryptophan. A D gene is named only where the DNA matches it firmly. Only part of the rows carry a size: once, few, many, or a class if the clone is expanded.

size | J | V | D | CDR3 | DNA
few | TRBJ1-3 | TRBV4-3 | . | CASSQTGTNSGNTIYF | TGCGCCAGCAGCCAAACTGGGACAAACTCTGGAAACACCATATATTTT
. | TRBJ2-7 | TRBV28 | . | CASSTSIGTHAIYEQYF | TGTGCCAGCAGCACGAGTATCGGGACACACGCTATCTACGAGCAGTACTTC
many | TRBJ2-7 | TRBV18 | TRBD1 | CASSPRDRTYEQYF | TGTGCCAGCTCACCACGGGACAGAACCTACGAGCAGTACTTC
. | TRBJ2-7 | TRBV10-3 | . | CAISVAGGGYEQYF | TGTGCCATCAGTGTCGCCGGGGGTGGCTACGAGCAGTACTTC
many | TRBJ2-3 | TRBV4-1 | . | CASSQARGSTDTQYF | TGCGCCAGCAGCCAAGCTAGGGGTAGCACAGATACGCAGTATTTT
. | TRBJ2-1 | TRBV9 | TRBD2 | CASSHTSGVYNEQFF | TGTGCCAGCAGCCACACTAGCGGGGTTTACAATGAGCAGTTCTTC
. | TRBJ2-7 | TRBV23-1 | TRBD1 | CASSQWGDRLGLNEQYF | TGCGCCAGCAGTCAATGGGGGGACAGGTTGGGCCTGAACGAGCAGTACTTC
once | TRBJ2-3 | TRBV4-2 | . | CASSQDPTGPSTDTQYF | TGTGCCAGCAGCCAAGATCCCACAGGGCCTAGCACAGATACGCAGTATTTT
. | TRBJ1-5 | TRBV27 | TRBD1 | CASSSTGVGQPQHF | TGTGCCAGCAGTTCGACAGGGGTTGGCCAGCCCCAGCATTTT
many | TRBJ2-7 | TRBV15 | TRBD1 | CATSRDLGTGTYEQYF | TGTGCCACCAGCAGAGATCTTGGGACAGGCACCTACGAGCAGTACTTC
many | TRBJ2-1 | TRBV19 | . | CASSPSWSDYNEQFF | TGTGCCAGTAGCCCATCTTGGAGCGATTACAATGAGCAGTTCTTC
few | TRBJ1-4 | TRBV12-3/TRBV12-4 | . | CASSDEAKNEKLFF | TGTGCCAGCAGTGATGAAGCGAAGAATGAAAAACTGTTTTTT
few | TRBJ2-7 | TRBV6-5 | . | CASSYGTKSYEQYF | TGTGCCAGCAGTTACGGGACCAAGTCCTACGAGCAGTACTTC
. | TRBJ2-7 | TRBV6-2/TRBV6-3 | TRBD2 | CASSLIAGGYEQYF | TGTGCCAGCAGTCTGATAGCGGGAGGCTACGAGCAGTACTTC
many | TRBJ1-5 | TRBV7-9 | . | CASSLRDQPQHF | TGTGCCAGCAGCTTAAGAGATCAGCCCCAGCATTTT
. | TRBJ1-1 | TRBV4-3 | . | CASSPTGEDEAFF | TGCGCCAGCAGCCCGACCGGGGAGGATGAAGCTTTCTTT
. | TRBJ1-5 | TRBV12-3/TRBV12-4 | . | CASTFGRWPQHF | TGTGCCAGCACCTTTGGTCGTTGGCCCCAGCATTTT
few | TRBJ2-3 | TRBV9 | TRBD2 | CASGEGLAITDTQYF | TGTGCCAGCGGGGAGGGGCTAGCGATCACAGATACGCAGTATTTT
. | TRBJ2-2 | TRBV30 | TRBD1 | CAWSLQGAGELFF | TGTGCCTGGAGTTTACAGGGGGCCGGGGAGCTGTTTTTT
few | TRBJ1-1 | TRBV7-2 | TRBD1 | CASRHTGTGLSEAFF | TGTGCCAGCAGGCATACCGGGACAGGGCTCTCTGAAGCTTTCTTT
few | TRBJ1-1 | TRBV19 | . | CASRDSEAFF | TGTGCCAGTAGGGACTCTGAAGCTTTCTTT
few | TRBJ2-1 | TRBV12-3/TRBV12-4 | . | CASGSGEQFF | TGTGCCAGCGGTTCAGGTGAGCAGTTCTTC
many | TRBJ2-1 | TRBV12-3/TRBV12-4 | . | CASSLGGRSYNEQFF | TGTGCCAGCAGTTTAGGTGGGAGGTCCTACAATGAGCAGTTCTTC
. | TRBJ2-5 | TRBV7-9 | TRBD1 | CASSPLGQVQETQYF | TGTGCCAGCAGCCCCCTGGGACAGGTTCAAGAGACCCAGTACTTC
few | TRBJ1-5 | TRBV28 | . | CASIGQTQYSNQPQHF | TGTGCCAGCATCGGCCAGACTCAATATAGCAATCAGCCCCAGCATTTT
. | TRBJ2-2 | TRBV9 | . | CASTPSWGANTGELFF | TGTGCCAGCACCCCATCTTGGGGGGCGAACACCGGGGAGCTGTTTTTT
many | TRBJ2-7 | TRBV6-5 | . | CASSYGASRPYEQYF | TGTGCCAGCAGTTACGGGGCTAGCAGACCCTACGAGCAGTACTTC
many | TRBJ2-3 | TRBV5-6 | . | CASSLEPKDTQYF | TGTGCCAGCAGCTTGGAACCAAAAGATACGCAGTATTTT
. | TRBJ2-1 | TRBV2 | . | CASSPASNNEQFF | TGTGCCAGCAGCCCGGCTAGCAACAATGAGCAGTTCTTC
many | TRBJ1-1 | TRBV7-9 | TRBD1 | CASSYRDRGTEAFF | TGTGCCAGCAGCTACAGGGACAGGGGAACTGAAGCTTTCTTT
few | TRBJ1-5 | TRBV27 | . | CASSEGGSNQPQHF | TGTGCCAGCAGCGAGGGGGGGAGCAATCAGCCCCAGCATTTT
many | TRBJ2-7 | TRBV2 | . | CASTGVSYEQYF | TGTGCCAGCACAGGGGTGTCCTACGAGCAGTACTTC
few | TRBJ2-2 | TRBV4-1 | . | CASSQDDFLVANTGELFF | TGCGCCAGCAGCCAAGATGATTTTCTGGTGGCGAACACCGGGGAGCTGTTTTTT
. | TRBJ2-1 | TRBV28 | TRBD2 | CASLSLGTSGYSSYNEQFF | TGTGCCAGCTTGTCCCTAGGGACTAGCGGCTATAGCTCCTACAATGAGCAGTTCTTC
many | TRBJ2-1 | TRBV6-6 | TRBD2 | CASSSLGLADSYNEQFF | TGTGCCAGCAGTTCCCTCGGACTAGCGGACTCCTACAATGAGCAGTTCTTC
. | TRBJ2-1 | TRBV11-1 | TRBD2 | CASSLCKLAGGPGCNEQFF | TGTGCCAGCAGCTTATGCAAACTAGCGGGAGGGCCAGGTTGCAATGAGCAGTTCTTC
few | TRBJ2-3 | TRBV30 | TRBD1 | CAWTTGEADTQYF | TGTGCCTGGACGACAGGGGAGGCAGATACGCAGTATTTT
few | TRBJ1-1 | TRBV6-5 | . | CASSYFVSGDTEAFF | TGTGCCAGCAGTTATTTTGTTTCGGGGGACACTGAAGCTTTCTTT
many | TRBJ1-3 | TRBV12-3/TRBV12-4 | . | CASSWTAPSGNTIYF | TGTGCCAGCAGCTGGACAGCCCCCTCTGGAAACACCATATATTTT
. | TRBJ2-5 | TRBV28 | TRBD1 | CASSAGNRGLGETQYF | TGTGCCAGCAGTGCCGGCAACAGGGGGCTCGGGGAGACCCAGTACTTC
. | TRBJ2-7 | TRBV6-5 | TRBD1 | CASTEPGQTYEQYF | TGTGCCAGCACCGAACCGGGACAGACATACGAGCAGTACTTC
many | TRBJ2-3 | TRBV4-1 | . | CASSPGAASTDTQYF | TGCGCCAGCAGCCCCGGAGCCGCGAGCACAGATACGCAGTATTTT
. | TRBJ2-7 | TRBV6-6 | . | CASSAPEVAESSYEQYF | TGTGCCAGCAGTGCCCCCGAGGTGGCGGAAAGCTCCTACGAGCAGTACTTC
many | TRBJ2-3 | TRBV4-1 | . | CASSQETATSTDTQYF | TGCGCCAGCAGCCAAGAAACGGCAACTAGCACAGATACGCAGTATTTT
few | TRBJ2-3 | TRBV20-1 | . | CSARDGESGGTDTQYF | TGCAGTGCTAGAGATGGGGAATCAGGGGGCACAGATACGCAGTATTTT
few | TRBJ2-5 | TRBV7-8 | TRBD2 | CASSLLAGGDETQYF | TGTGCCAGCAGCTTACTAGCGGGAGGGGACGAGACCCAGTACTTC